The clone carrying this TCR beta chain was seen once. Seattle participants joined during active infection and were tracked over time. Per the germline V gene, CDR1 is MNHNS and CDR2 is SASEGT. V was pared by 8 bases and J by 9 bases, with 17 bases between. The CDR3 sequence is 14 residues long. The data stem from a study of blood T cell repertoires in COVID-19. As originally analysed: Using reference gene primer amplification, nucleated cell counts were estimated. Libraries were prepared by immunoSEQ multiplex PCR; TCRdb keeps only in-frame clonotypes and omits some of them. That table gives V, J and clone size, and the DNA gave D and trimming. The sample lists 150,000 or so clones; just under 90% were seen once.

The sequencing sample was made of peripheral blood. The V call is TRBV6-1, the J call TRBJ1-6, with no clear D. The clonotype comes from a woman in her 70s with COVID-19, enrolled during active disease. CDR3 sequence: CASAPRVSGSPLHF. CDR3 coding DNA: TGTGCCAGCGCTCCCCGGGTATCTGGTTCACCCCTCCACTTT.